This T cell receptor beta chain is from a study of patients and donors after allogeneic stem cell transplantation. V lost 6 bases and J lost 2; bases outside the gene matches: 7. Germline loops: CDR1 KGHSH, CDR2 LQKENI. This CDR3 is built from 14 residues. TCRdb itself ran the RT-PCR reads through MiXCR, one entry per CDR3 protein. The repertoire has tens of thousands of distinct CDR3 sequences, roughly a third of them found once; the top ten carry 76%. The V call is TRBV18, the J call TRBJ2-7; 7 bases are a match to TRBD2. Specimen: blood, either unsorted or a sorted T cell fraction (not recorded which). The TCR originated in a human donor who was either an allogeneic HSCT recipient or a stem cell or donor lymphocyte infusion donor (not recorded which). It is not recorded whose cells these are; they may come from a transplant donor. The CDR3 DNA reads TGTGCCAGCTCTAGAGGGGAGGGAACCTACGAGCAGTACTTC. It encodes CASSRGEGTYEQYF.